This passage covers 7 T cell receptor beta chains from one sample sequenced in a study of CD8 T cells in Susac syndrome. Reverse transcription used about 0.45 to 1 ug RNA and random hexamers. TCRdb ran MiXCR on the immunoSEQ multiplex PCR reads and lists one entry per CDR3 protein. The data hold some 160,000 distinct CDR3 sequences, with nearly 97% observed a single time. Sequencing was performed on CD4+ T cells from PBMCs. The source is a human donor with Susac syndrome.

This chain links TRBV12-3 or TRBV12-4 with TRBJ1-5; D unresolved. V gave up 0 bases and J gave up 6 bases, with 6 bases separating them. The CDR3 has 13 amino acids. The CDR3 region is CASSLAQGQPQHF. In DNA, the CDR3 is TGTGCCAGCAGTTTAGCGCAAGGTCAGCCCCAGCATTTT.

The V gene is TRBV13, the J gene TRBJ2-7; weak D call: TRBD1 (6 bases). V was trimmed by 6 bases and J by 5 bases, leaving 23 bases between them. Germline V lookup: CDR1 PRHDT, CDR2 FYEKMQ (reference sequence). The CDR3 length is 16 residues. The CDR3 bases are TGTGCCAGCAGTCACCAAAGGGGGAGTAGTCGAAACGAGCAGTACTTC. It encodes CASSHQRGSSRNEQYF.

The rearrangement uses TRBV2 and TRBJ2-4, with TRBD1 as a possible D gene (5 bases). The CDR3 has 15 amino acids. Trimming pared 5 bases from V and 5 bases from J, leaving 16 bases between. Germline V gene data show CDR1 as SNHLY and CDR2 as FYNNEI. This CDR3 is CASSPNRVGENIQYF. CDR3 bases: TGTGCCAGCAGTCCCAATAGGGTAGGGGAAAACATTCAGTACTTC.

The chain links TRBV25-1 to TRBJ2-5, with D unclear. This CDR3 contains 12 residues. Germline V gene data show CDR1 as MGHDK and CDR2 as SYGVNS. V was cut by 3 bases and J by 4 bases, with 6 bases left in between. The CDR3 protein is CASSEPLETQYF. The CDR3 region has the DNA TGTGCCAGCAGTGAGCCCTTAGAGACCCAGTACTTC.

The chain has TRBV20-1 and TRBJ2-7; possible D gene TRBD1, 5 bases. Germline lookup yields CDR1 DFQATT and CDR2 SNEGSKA (reference sequence). CDR3 size: 10 residues. The DNA of the CDR3 is TGCAGCTCTACAGGTTACGAGCAGTACTTC. It yields the protein CSSTGYEQYF.

The CDR3, as DNA: TGTGCCAGCGGAAAGACAGGAATGACCTACAATGAGCAGTTCTTC. Translating it yields CASGKTGMTYNEQFF. This chain uses TRBV3-1 with TRBJ2-1, with D tentatively TRBD1 (6 bases). V lost 8 bases and J 2 bases, leaving 16 bases between the germline ends. This CDR3 spans 15 amino acids. Germline values: CDR1 LGHDT, CDR2 YNNKEL (reference sequence).

The chain couples TRBV28 to TRBJ2-7, with 7 bases fitting TRBD2. The V segment lost 3 bases and the J segment 3 bases; nucleotides outside the gene matches: 17. This CDR3 region has 18 residues. The germline V gene has CDR1 MDHEN and CDR2 SYDVKM. The CDR3 sequence: CASSLKPRLARPLYEQYF. CDR3 coding DNA: TGTGCCAGCAGTTTGAAACCCCGACTAGCACGGCCCCTCTACGAGCAGTACTTC.